A single sample is the source of the 25 T cell receptor beta chains below, sequenced in a study of blood T cell repertoires in COVID-19. Only in-frame clones appear in the TCRdb table, and some are missing; sequencing was by immunoSEQ multiplex PCR. The repertoire consists of 170,000 or so clones, with roughly 88% occurring once and the leading ten covering less than 3.5%. Sequencing was done on a sample of peripheral blood. These receptors came from a woman aged 60-75 years with acute or convalescent COVID-19.

The rearrangement uses TRBV5-5 and TRBJ1-1, with TRBD1 identical over 7 bases. The CDR3 spans 13 residues. The trim removed 4 bases at V and 4 bases at J, leaving 4 bases unmatched. The germline V gene encodes CDR1 SGHKS and CDR2 YYEKEE (reference sequence). CDR3 protein: CASSSTGATEAFF. Here the CDR3 DNA reads TGTGCCAGCAGCAGCACAGGGGCCACTGAAGCTTTCTTT. The variable domain in full, completed from reference TRBV5-5 and TRBJ1-1, reads DAGVTQSPTHLIKTRGQQVTLRCSPISGHKSVSWYQQVLGQGPQFIFQYYEKEERGRGNFPDRFSARQFPNYSSELNVNALLLGDSALYLCASSSTGATEAFFGQGTRLTVV.

This clone showed up just a few times. The chain uses TRBV5-1 and TRBJ2-1; TRBD1 is a possible D gene (6 bases). Trimming cost V 2 bases and J 9 bases, with 15 bases left between them. Germline values: CDR1 SGHRS, CDR2 YFSETQ. CDR3 length: 14 residues. CDR3 nucleotide sequence: TGCGCCAGCAGCTTACGGGACAACTCCGGTGAGCAGTTCTTC. Its protein is CASSLRDNSGEQFF.

The genes are TRBV5-1 and TRBJ1-4; 7 bases are a match to TRBD1. This CDR3 has 15 amino acids. V shed 3 bases and J 5 bases; nucleotides not matched to a gene: 7. Germline V CDR1 and CDR2: SGHRS, YFSETQ. The CDR3 nucleotides are TGCGCCAGCAGCTGGGGGGACAGAATGAATGAAAAACTGTTTTTT. This gives the protein CASSWGDRMNEKLFF.

The chain uses TRBV5-1 and TRBJ2-5; 7 positions match TRBD2. There are 14 residues in the CDR3. Germline trimming cut 3 bases from V and 2 bases from J; bases unmatched to any gene: 4. Germline V gene sequence: CDR1 SGHRS, CDR2 YFSETQ. CDR3: CASSWSGGQETQYF. CDR3 DNA sequence: TGCGCCAGCAGCTGGTCCGGGGGGCAAGAGACCCAGTACTTC.

The chain employs TRBV11-3 and TRBJ1-1, with D possibly being TRBD1 (5 bases). Trimming cost V 5 bases and J 10 bases, with 20 bases left between them. The CDR3 is made up of 14 amino acids. CDR1 is SGHNT and CDR2 is YENEEA in the germline V gene. CDR3 coding DNA: TGTGCCAGCAGCCTCGGGGGGTCTTCACGGGGAGCTTTCTTT. This codes for CASSLGGSSRGAFF. Based on the CDR3 plus reference TRBV11-3 and TRBJ1-1, the full variable domain is EAGVVQSPRYKIIEKKQPVAFWCNPISGHNTLYWYLQNLGQGPELLIRYENEEAVDDSQLPKDRFSAERLKGVDSTLKIQPAELGDSAVYLCASSLGGSSRGAFFGQGTRLTVV.

This chain links TRBV27 with TRBJ2-6; the D gene is possibly TRBD1 (6 bases). The germline CDR1 and CDR2 sequences are MNHEY and SMNVEV (reference sequence). The ends were cut back, 6 bases at V and 2 bases at J, with 20 bases in the middle. The CDR3 spans 18 residues. The CDR3, as DNA: TGTGCCAGCAGCCTACAGGGTTACGGAAAAGCTGGGGCCAACGTCCTGACTTTC. It is translated as CASSLQGYGKAGANVLTF.

The V gene is TRBV5-6, the J gene TRBJ1-2, with TRBD1 identical over 7 bases. There are 16 residues in the CDR3. Germline CDR1 and CDR2: SGHDT and YYEEEE. With 1 base clipped from V and 0 bases from J, the junction kept 6 bases outside the gene matches. The CDR3 DNA is TGTGCCAGCAGCTTGACTATGCAGGGGGCTAACTATGGCTACACCTTC. Its protein is CASSLTMQGANYGYTF.

J is TRBJ2-7 and V is TRBV6-5; 7 nucleotides agree with TRBD1. Germline V gene sequence: CDR1 MNHEY, CDR2 SVGAGI. The CDR3 is 12 amino acids. After removal of 8 bases from V and 7 bases from J, the junction contained 8 bases not matched to a gene. CDR3 DNA sequence: TGTGCCAGCCCGGGACAGCGAGGGGAGCAGTACTTC. It is translated as CASPGQRGEQYF.

V and J are TRBV30 and TRBJ2-2; 7 nucleotides match TRBD2. CDR1 and CDR2 (germline): GTSNPN, SVGIG (reference sequence). This CDR3 region has 15 residues. With V trimmed by 1 base and J by 5 bases, 7 bases remained unmatched. This CDR3 reads CAWSGGRGLTGELFF. DNA of the CDR3: TGTGCCTGGAGTGGAGGGCGGGGGTTGACCGGGGAGCTGTTTTTT.

V usage is TRBV3-1 (or the pseudogene TRBV3-2) and J usage is TRBJ1-3; TRBD1 is a possible D gene (5 bases). V lost 1 base to trimming and J lost 6 bases, with 10 bases between them. In germline, CDR1 is LGHDT, CDR2 YNNKEL (reference sequence). CDR3 size: 14 residues. Here the CDR3 reads CASSQAGSQNTIYF. The CDR3 bases are TGTGCCAGCAGCCAAGCAGGGTCACAAAACACCATATATTTT.

This clone was counted once. The rearrangement uses TRBV6-2 or TRBV6-3 and TRBJ1-4; D not certain. Trimming took 5 bases from V and 8 from J, leaving 18 bases between them. The CDR3 is made up of 15 amino acids. The germline V gene has CDR1 MNHEY and CDR2 SVGEGT. The CDR3: CASSNGWTGEEKLFF. Written as DNA, the CDR3 is TGTGCCAGCAGTAACGGGTGGACTGGCGAGGAAAAACTGTTTTTT.

The chain joins TRBV27 to TRBJ1-5; 8 bases line up with TRBD1. V shed 7 bases and J 11 bases; nucleotides not matched to a gene: 10. Germline V gene data show CDR1 as MNHEY and CDR2 as SMNVEV (reference sequence). The CDR3 covers 13 residues. The CDR3 sequence is CASKGQGGMAQHF. The CDR3 nucleotides are TGTGCCAGCAAAGGACAGGGAGGAATGGCCCAGCATTTT.

The chain links TRBV28 to TRBJ1-5, with TRBD1 matching over 9 bases. V lost 1 base and J lost 8; bases outside the gene matches: 6. The germline gives CDR1 MDHEN, CDR2 SYDVKM. The CDR3 loop spans 15 amino acids. The DNA for the CDR3 is TGTGCCAGCAGTTTATCCCGGGACAGGGTGAAGCCCCAGCATTTT. Its protein product is CASSLSRDRVKPQHF.

The chain joins TRBV3-1 (or the pseudogene TRBV3-2) to TRBJ2-7, with D possibly being TRBD1 (6 bases). In germline, CDR1 is LGHDT, CDR2 YNNKEL (reference sequence). The V end lost 8 bases, the J end lost 5 bases, and 19 bases lay between the germline ends. The CDR3 is made up of 14 amino acids. The CDR3 region is CASASTGFWDEQYF. In DNA form, the CDR3 reads TGTGCCAGCGCCTCGACAGGTTTCTGGGACGAGCAGTACTTC.

This sequence joins TRBV3-1 (or the pseudogene TRBV3-2) and TRBJ2-3; D perhaps matches TRBD1 (6 bases). Germline CDR1 is LGHDT and CDR2 is YNNKEL (reference sequence). This CDR3 contains 18 residues. Trimming left V 0 bases short and J 3 bases short, with 19 bases between. Here the CDR3 reads CASSQDLTRGFGTDTQYF. CDR3 sequence (DNA): TGTGCCAGCAGCCAAGACTTAACGAGGGGGTTTGGAACAGATACGCAGTATTTT.

The CDR3 loop reads CASSPTGGKESPLHF. CDR3 DNA: TGTGCCAGCAGCCCGACAGGGGGTAAGGAGTCACCCCTCCACTTT. The chain joins TRBV7-2 to TRBJ1-6; 9 nucleotides line up with TRBD1. Looked up from germline, CDR1 is SGHTA and CDR2 is FQGNSA. The trim removed 5 bases at V and 10 bases at J, leaving 9 bases unmatched. The CDR3 extends over 15 amino acids.

A few counts support this clone. This chain uses TRBV19 with TRBJ2-3; 10 bases are shared with TRBD2. This CDR3 is 15 amino acids long. The V gene's germline CDR1 is LNHDA and CDR2 SQIVND (reference sequence). Trimming took 5 bases from V and 2 from J; bases not matched to a gene: 4. The CDR3 is CASSPTSGVTDTQYF. CDR3 nucleotide sequence: TGTGCCAGTAGTCCTACTAGCGGGGTCACAGATACGCAGTATTTT.

The chain is built from TRBV13 and TRBJ1-6; 9 bases are shared with TRBD1. CDR1 PRHDT and CDR2 FYEKMQ come from the germline V gene (reference sequence). Trimming took 4 bases from V and 8 from J; bases not matched to a gene: 6. This CDR3 is 15 amino acids long. CDR3 coding DNA: TGTGCCAGCAGCTCAACCGGGACAGGGTATTCACCCCTCCACTTT. The encoded protein is CASSSTGTGYSPLHF.

The chain recombines TRBV11-3 with TRBJ2-3, with 8 nucleotides matching TRBD2. With V trimmed by 4 bases and J by 2 bases, 5 bases remained unmatched. Per germline, CDR1 SGHNT and CDR2 YENEEA. The length of the CDR3 is 15 residues. The CDR3 nucleotides read TGTGCCAGCAGCTACCGGGAGGGTCCCACAGATACGCAGTATTTT. It specifies CASSYREGPTDTQYF.

This sequence joins TRBV28 and TRBJ2-7, with a tentative D call TRBD2 (5 bases). This CDR3 comprises 15 residues. Trimming took off 3 bases at V and 1 base at J, with 13 bases between the two ends. The germline V gene encodes CDR1 MDHEN and CDR2 SYDVKM. The CDR3 nucleotides read TGTGCCAGCAGTTTCCCCGCGGGCCGATCCTACGAGCAGTACTTC. As protein: CASSFPAGRSYEQYF.

The chain joins TRBV3-1 (or the pseudogene TRBV3-2) to TRBJ1-1; the match to TRBD1 covers 9 bases. The CDR3 runs to 15 residues. The V and J ends lost 4 bases and 3 bases, in that order; junction bases with no gene match: 6. Germline V gene data show CDR1 as LGHDT and CDR2 as YNNKEL (reference sequence). The CDR3 region has the DNA TGTGCCAGCAGCCCCCGCCGGGACAGGGACACTGAAGCTTTCTTT. Translated: CASSPRRDRDTEAFF.

This chain links TRBV19 with TRBJ1-3; TRBD1 agrees at 10 bases. The germline CDR1 and CDR2 sequences are LNHDA and SQIVND (reference sequence). With V trimmed by 7 bases and J by 0 bases, 6 bases remained unmatched. The CDR3 contains 16 residues. CDR3 bases: TGTGCCAGTATGGGACAGGGGATCCTCTCTGGAAACACCATATATTTT. This codes for CASMGQGILSGNTIYF.

This chain joins TRBV11-3 and TRBJ2-1; perhaps TRBD1 as D (5 bases). CDR3 size: 13 residues. Germline V gene lookup returns CDR1 SGHNT and CDR2 YENEEA. The ends were cut back, 6 bases at V and 8 bases at J, with 14 bases in the middle. CDR3 sequence reads: CASSRKGIDEQFF. The CDR3 bases are TGTGCCAGCAGTAGGAAGGGGATCGATGAGCAGTTCTTC.

The chain joins TRBV29-1 to TRBJ2-2; 9 nucleotides align to TRBD2. The trim removed 5 bases at V and 1 base at J, leaving 11 bases unmatched. This CDR3 has 17 residues. CDR1 and CDR2 (germline): SQVTM, ANQGSEA. CDR3 protein: CSVSGVGGGENTGELFF. Here the CDR3 DNA reads TGCAGCGTTTCCGGCGTTGGCGGGGGGGAGAACACCGGGGAGCTGTTTTTT.

The V gene is TRBV18, the J gene TRBJ1-1; D remains ambiguous. Germline V lookup: CDR1 KGHSH, CDR2 LQKENI. V lost 10 bases to trimming and J lost 7 bases, with 13 bases between them. The length of the CDR3 is 11 residues. CDR3 in DNA: TGTGCCATTTCAGACATCGGTGAAGCTTTCTTT. Protein: CAISDIGEAFF.